This T cell receptor (beta chain) originates from a study of PD-1 blockade in classical Hodgkin lymphoma. Relapses following autologous stem cell transplantation were seen in all patients, with brentuximab vedotin exposure varying. Only in-frame clones appear in the TCRdb table, and some are missing; sequencing was by immunoSEQ multiplex PCR. The data contain roughly 20,000 clones, about 88% of them singletons. The trim removed 1 base at V and 0 bases at J, leaving 6 bases unmatched. Germline assignment: CDR1 SEHNR and CDR2 FQNEAQ (reference sequence). The CDR3 is 17 amino acids. The TCR was taken from a human donor with classical Hodgkin lymphoma. The V call is TRBV7-9, the J call TRBJ1-5; 7 bases map to TRBD1. The source material was peripheral blood mononuclear cells (PBMCs), sampled at baseline. CDR3 nucleotide sequence: TGTGCCAGCAGCTTAGACAGGGGCGCCTATAGCAATCAGCCCCAGCATTTT. Protein: CASSLDRGAYSNQPQHF. Full variable domain (missing parts from reference TRBV7-9 and TRBJ1-5): DTGVSQNPRHKITKRGQNVTFRCDPISEHNRLYWYRQTLGQGPEFLTYFQNEAQLEKSRLLSDRFSAERPKGSFSTLEIQRTEQGDSAMYLCASSLDRGAYSNQPQHFGDGTRLSIL.